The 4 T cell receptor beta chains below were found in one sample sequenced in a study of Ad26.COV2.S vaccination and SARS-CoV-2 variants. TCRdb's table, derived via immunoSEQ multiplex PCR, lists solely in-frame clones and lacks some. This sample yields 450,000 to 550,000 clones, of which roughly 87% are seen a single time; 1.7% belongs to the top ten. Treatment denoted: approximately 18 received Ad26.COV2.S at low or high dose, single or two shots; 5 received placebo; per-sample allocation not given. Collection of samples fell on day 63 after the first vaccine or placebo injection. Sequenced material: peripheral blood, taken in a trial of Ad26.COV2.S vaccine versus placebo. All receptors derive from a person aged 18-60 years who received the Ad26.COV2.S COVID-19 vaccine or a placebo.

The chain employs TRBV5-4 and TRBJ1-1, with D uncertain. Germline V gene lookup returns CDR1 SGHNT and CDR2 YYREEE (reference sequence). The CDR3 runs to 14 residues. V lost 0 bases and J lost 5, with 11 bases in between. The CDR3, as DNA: TGTGCCAGCAGCTTGGACTCTGGGGAGACTGAAGCTTTCTTT. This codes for CASSLDSGETEAFF.

The DNA for the CDR3 is TGTGCCAGCAGTTACTTTGGGGTGGGTCAGCCCCAGCATTTT. Its translation: CASSYFGVGQPQHF. This chain links TRBV6-5 with TRBJ1-5, with D uncertain. The CDR3 runs to 14 residues. V shed 1 base and J shed 6 bases, with 10 bases lying between them. Germline CDR1 reads MNHEY; CDR2 reads SVGAGI.

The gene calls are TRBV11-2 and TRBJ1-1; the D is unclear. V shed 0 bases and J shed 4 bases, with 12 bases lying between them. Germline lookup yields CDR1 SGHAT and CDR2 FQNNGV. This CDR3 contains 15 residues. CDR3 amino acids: CASSLDIAGFTEAFF. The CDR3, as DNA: TGTGCCAGCAGCTTAGATATTGCAGGTTTCACTGAAGCTTTCTTT.

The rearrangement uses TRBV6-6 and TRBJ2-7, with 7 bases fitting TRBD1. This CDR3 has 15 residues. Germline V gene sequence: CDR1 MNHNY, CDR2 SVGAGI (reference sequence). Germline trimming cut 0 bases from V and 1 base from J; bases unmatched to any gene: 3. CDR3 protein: CASSYSGQSSYEQYF. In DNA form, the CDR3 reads TGTGCCAGCAGTTACTCGGGACAGTCATCCTACGAGCAGTACTTC.